These T cell receptor beta chains were read from a single sample in a study of breast tumors, draining lymph nodes, adjacent tissues. Via MiXCR, TCRdb re-called the multiplex PCR reads, giving one row per CDR3 protein. The data contain 47,000 or so distinct CDR3 sequences, 20% to 25% of them singletons. The sample taken for sequencing was breast tumor tissue. The receptors were sampled from a female donor with breast cancer. Some clones in this sample may be carry-over from other donors' samples. Each CDR3 is given with its conserved first and last residue.

CDR3aa | j_gene | v_gene
CSVSARLGYGYTF | TRBJ1-2 | TRBV29-1
CASSFRTRVGGQAKNIQYF | TRBJ2-4 | TRBV5-6
CASTLGMNTEAFF | TRBJ1-1 | TRBV5-1
CASTKQAINEKLFF | TRBJ1-4 | TRBV2
CASSLRASGIDTQYF | TRBJ2-3 | TRBV7-2
CASGQSSTDTQYF | TRBJ2-3 | TRBV5-1
CAIVCPSPWFNYSNQPQHF | TRBJ1-5 | TRBV10-3
CASSSDRNYEQYF | TRBJ2-7 | TRBV5-4
CASSYLGDPRSGELFF | TRBJ2-2 | TRBV6-6
CASSPGTGIETQYF | TRBJ2-5 | TRBV7-9
CASTPGQETYGYTF | TRBJ1-2 | TRBV28
CSVGSGGGRQYF | TRBJ2-7 | TRBV29-1
CSVGQSPYEQYF | TRBJ2-7 | TRBV29-1
CASSLLGTGGANEQFF | TRBJ2-1 | TRBV5-6
CASTTGNDSPLHF | TRBJ1-6 | TRBV6-1
CASRGGGGSNQPQHF | TRBJ1-5 | TRBV27
CASSEGIFGGYTF | TRBJ1-2 | TRBV7-3
CASSGQTYGYTF | TRBJ1-2 | TRBV19
CASSLAGRGTRNQPQHF | TRBJ1-5 | TRBV12-3/TRBV12-4
CASSQDGIGESSYNSPLHF | TRBJ1-6 | TRBV4-1
CASSPYSSGRSYEQYF | TRBJ2-7 | TRBV27
CATTRGGYNSPLHF | TRBJ1-6 | TRBV10-3
CASSTDRNQPQHF | TRBJ1-5 | TRBV12-3/TRBV12-4
CASTPILAGVHNEQFF | TRBJ2-1 | TRBV28
CAGSQEYQEAGHLINCGYTF | TRBJ1-2 | TRBV14
CASSFRSTRSGANVLTF | TRBJ2-6 | TRBV27
CASNPSRDRMYGYTF | TRBJ1-2 | TRBV2
CSASEANNSPLHF | TRBJ1-6 | TRBV20-1
CATRQGHSPLHF | TRBJ1-6 | TRBV10-3
CATSADSPPLYTF | TRBJ1-2 | TRBV24-1
CASRATGMSNRPQHF | TRBJ1-5 | TRBV2
CASTTGRVYVKRNEKLFF | TRBJ1-4 | TRBV12-3/TRBV12-4
CSARGGTNYGYTF | TRBJ1-2 | TRBV20-1
CASSGDRQETQYF | TRBJ2-5 | TRBV2
CASSEGPEAEPQHF | TRBJ1-5 | TRBV6-1
CASRPGQQVYGYTF | TRBJ1-2 | TRBV19
CASSLVIGPKNIQYF | TRBJ2-4 | TRBV7-2
CSVVYGYTF | TRBJ1-2 | TRBV29-1
CASSVTSGPYEQYF | TRBJ2-7 | TRBV6-1
CASSLLEKGSYDEQFF | TRBJ2-1 | TRBV25-1
CASSRGQGSTDTQYF | TRBJ2-3 | TRBV12-3/TRBV12-4
CASSIRPGQGLNQPQHF | TRBJ1-5 | TRBV19
CASSLNTGELFF | TRBJ2-2 | TRBV12-3/TRBV12-4
CASSENREGEQYF | TRBJ2-7 | TRBV28
CASSPVGQGRITGELFF | TRBJ2-2 | TRBV3-1
CASSVDGRKNEKLFF | TRBJ1-4 | TRBV9
CASSAGYNEQFF | TRBJ2-1 | TRBV2
CASSQGLEPLGEKLFF | TRBJ1-4 | TRBV4-1
CASSGTADYEQYF | TRBJ2-7 | TRBV6-1
CASRLGLDGYTF | TRBJ1-2 | TRBV19
CASSWTGGLNSPLHF | TRBJ1-6 | TRBV5-6